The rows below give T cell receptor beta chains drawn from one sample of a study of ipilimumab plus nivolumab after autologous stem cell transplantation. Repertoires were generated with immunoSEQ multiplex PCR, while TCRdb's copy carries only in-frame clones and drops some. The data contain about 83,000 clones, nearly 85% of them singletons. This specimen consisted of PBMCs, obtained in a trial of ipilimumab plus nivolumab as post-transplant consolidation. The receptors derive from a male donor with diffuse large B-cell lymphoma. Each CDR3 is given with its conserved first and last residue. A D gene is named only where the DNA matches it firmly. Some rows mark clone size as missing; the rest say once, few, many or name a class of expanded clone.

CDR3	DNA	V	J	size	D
CASSPARAGELFF	TGTGCCAGCAGCCCGGCTCGAGCCGGGGAGCTGTTTTTT	TRBV27	TRBJ2-2	.	.
CASSLYSRGSPRLGQYF	TGTGCCAGCAGCTTATATTCCCGGGGGAGCCCTCGGTTGGGCCAGTACTTC	TRBV11-2	TRBJ2-5	.	.
CASSYLGFGNQPQHF	TGTGCCAGCAGTTACTTGGGCTTCGGCAATCAGCCCCAGCATTTT	TRBV6-6	TRBJ1-5	.	.
CASSLSPESTQYF	TGTGCCAGCAGCCTAAGTCCCGAAAGTACGCAGTATTTT	TRBV11-3	TRBJ2-3	once	.
CASSPRDTDTQYF	TGTGCCAGCTCACCACGAGACACAGATACGCAGTATTTT	TRBV18	TRBJ2-3	.	.
CASSLWDAPPGNQPQHF	TGCGCCAGCAGCCTATGGGACGCTCCACCTGGCAATCAGCCCCAGCATTTT	TRBV23-1	TRBJ1-5	.	.
CASSPGSQTYGYTF	TGTGCCAGCAGCCCGGGCTCCCAAACCTATGGCTACACCTTC	TRBV7-2	TRBJ1-2	once	.
CASSPISQGFEQFF	TGTGCCAGCTCACCAATATCACAGGGTTTTGAGCAGTTCTTC	TRBV18	TRBJ2-1	few	.
CASSPPDDGGLYGYTF	TGTGCCAGCTCACCACCCGACGACGGGGGCCTTTATGGCTACACCTTC	TRBV18	TRBJ1-2	once	.
CASRPGLAGRAETQYF	TGTGCAAGTCGCCCGGGACTAGCGGGGCGGGCGGAGACCCAGTACTTC	TRBV12-2	TRBJ2-5	.	.
CASSARLGNEQFF	TGTGCCAGCAGCGCCCGACTAGGCAATGAGCAGTTCTTC	TRBV11-2	TRBJ2-1	.	.
CASSLTGAINQPQHF	TGTGCCAGCAGCCTGACAGGGGCGATCAATCAGCCCCAGCATTTT	TRBV6-1	TRBJ1-5	.	TRBD1
CATSRDRGQGRGDTQYF	TGTGCCACCAGCAGAGATAGGGGTCAGGGGAGGGGAGATACGCAGTATTTT	TRBV15	TRBJ2-3	once	.
CASSPGAGGPNTGELFF	TGTGCCAGCTCACCGGGAGCGGGGGGGCCGAACACCGGGGAGCTGTTTTTT	TRBV18	TRBJ2-2	.	TRBD2
CASREAGYSNQPQHF	TGTGCCAGCAGGGAAGCAGGGTATAGCAATCAGCCCCAGCATTTT	TRBV6-1	TRBJ1-5	.	.
CASSLEGGRSPLHF	TGTGCCAGCAGCTTGGAAGGGGGGAGGTCACCCCTCCACTTT	TRBV5-4	TRBJ1-6	.	.
CASSSGTAQGANVLTF	TGTGCCAGTAGTAGTGGTACGGCACAGGGGGCCAACGTCCTGACTTTC	TRBV19	TRBJ2-6	.	.
CASSSPGYYGYTF	TGTGCCAGCAGTTCACCGGGCTACTATGGCTACACCTTC	TRBV6-5	TRBJ1-2	.	.
CASSSESETKHGYTF	TGTGCCAGCAGCTCAGAGAGCGAGACAAAGCATGGCTACACCTTC	TRBV5-4	TRBJ1-2	.	.
CASSPLGARRSYEQYF	TGTGCCAGCAGCCCACTTGGTGCGAGACGCTCCTACGAGCAGTACTTC	TRBV7-6	TRBJ2-7	.	.
CASSSWDTAYEQYF	TGTGCCAGTAGTTCCTGGGACACAGCTTACGAGCAGTACTTC	TRBV19	TRBJ2-7	.	.
CATSTAPRYSTRYGYTF	TGTGCCACCAGCACAGCCCCACGTTATTCGACACGTTATGGCTACACCTTC	TRBV15	TRBJ1-2	.	.